The 21 T cell receptor beta chains in this list originate from one sample, sequenced in a study of long-term antiretroviral therapy in people with HIV. Assay version v3.0 of immunoSEQ was used, and it was run at survey level. Data came from immunoSEQ multiplex PCR; TCRdb stores just in-frame clones and leaves some out. The data show tens of thousands of clones, about 70% seen once. Here the sequenced sample was unsorted PBMCs, taken 3 years after starting antiretroviral therapy. The receptors here all came from a man in his fifties or sixties with HIV.

This chain uses TRBV5-4 with TRBJ1-1; 10 positions match TRBD1. Unmatched junction bases numbered 5, after V lost 2 bases and J lost 4 bases. The germline CDR1 and CDR2 sequences are SGHNT and YYREEE (reference sequence). The CDR3 spans 15 residues. CDR3 in DNA: TGTGCCAGCAGCTTACGGACAGGGGGAGTCACTGAAGCTTTCTTT. This sequence encodes CASSLRTGGVTEAFF.

The chain has TRBV5-1 and TRBJ1-2; D may be TRBD1 (6 bases). Germline CDR1 SGHRS, CDR2 YFSETQ. V was trimmed by 2 bases and J by 5 bases, leaving 16 bases between them. The CDR3 consists of 15 residues. The chain's CDR3 is CASSFIQGVGYGYTF. The CDR3 coding sequence is TGCGCCAGCAGCTTTATACAGGGAGTGGGGTATGGCTACACCTTC. Based on the CDR3 plus reference TRBV5-1 and TRBJ1-2, the full variable domain is KAGVTQTPRYLIKTRGQQVTLSCSPISGHRSVSWYQQTPGQGLQFLFEYFSETQRNKGNFPGRFSGRQFSNSRSEMNVSTLELGDSALYLCASSFIQGVGYGYTFGSGTRLTVV.

Written as DNA, the CDR3 is TGCAGCGTTGAGGGGATGGGGGGCTCGAGGAACGAGCAGTACTTC. Its protein product is CSVEGMGGSRNEQYF. The chain is built from TRBV29-1 and TRBJ2-7; either TRBD1 or TRBD2 may fit D (6 bases each). Germline V gives CDR1 SQVTM, CDR2 ANQGSEA. The CDR3 covers 15 residues. The germline V and J ends were trimmed by 3 bases and 5 bases, with 20 bases remaining between them.

The chain links TRBV6-5 to TRBJ1-6; D remains unclear. The CDR3 covers 14 residues. The V end was cut by 6 bases, the J end by 7 bases, with 13 bases between. CDR1 is MNHEY, CDR2 SVGAGI, per germline. The CDR3 reads CASRGQNNNSPLHF. As DNA, the CDR3 is TGTGCCAGCAGGGGTCAAAATAACAATTCACCCCTCCACTTT.

The rearrangement links TRBV5-1 to TRBJ2-1; TRBD2 matches at 10 bases. Germline CDR1 and CDR2: SGHRS and YFSETQ. V lost 2 bases and J lost 7; bases outside the gene matches: 3. This CDR3 spans 14 amino acids. The CDR3 is CASSFLAGENEQFF. In nucleotides, the CDR3 is TGCGCCAGCAGCTTTCTAGCGGGAGAAAATGAGCAGTTCTTC.

The chain carries TRBV29-1 and TRBJ1-1; TRBD1 is a possible D gene (5 bases). The CDR3 has 12 amino acids. V dropped 1 base and J dropped 10 bases, with 13 bases sitting between them. The germline gives CDR1 SQVTM, CDR2 ANQGSEA. The CDR3 protein is CSVEGGSGAAFF. As DNA, the CDR3 is TGCAGCGTTGAAGGGGGGTCGGGCGCAGCTTTCTTT.

Only a few counts were recorded for this clone. V gene TRBV28 combines with J gene TRBJ1-5; D is unclear. Trimming left V 4 bases short and J 0 bases short, with 13 bases between. Germline V lookup: CDR1 MDHEN, CDR2 SYDVKM. This CDR3 comprises 16 residues. The CDR3 loop is CASSSLVVYSNQPQHF. For the CDR3, the DNA is TGTGCCAGCAGTTCATTAGTCGTTTATAGCAATCAGCCCCAGCATTTT.

The chain links TRBV5-1 to TRBJ1-1; 10 bases fit TRBD1. This CDR3 has 18 residues. The ends lost 0 bases at V and 4 bases at J; junction bases unmatched: 12. CDR1 is SGHRS and CDR2 is YFSETQ in the germline V gene. The chain's CDR3 is CASSLAATGGSSATEAFF. The CDR3 nucleotides read TGCGCCAGCAGCTTGGCCGCGACAGGGGGCTCTTCTGCCACTGAAGCTTTCTTT.

This clone was observed a single time. The chain employs TRBV7-8 and TRBJ1-1; no firm D call. From germline, CDR1 is SGHVS and CDR2 FQNEAQ. The V gene lost 2 bases and the J gene lost 4 bases, with 8 bases spanning the gap. This CDR3 is 13 amino acids long. The CDR3 reads CASSLTGLTEAFF. CDR3 nucleotide sequence: TGTGCCAGCAGCTTAACCGGGCTCACTGAAGCTTTCTTT.

The chain recombines TRBV4-3 with TRBJ2-2, with 8 bases identical to TRBD1. From germline, CDR1 is LGHNA and CDR2 YSLEER. The ends lost 3 bases at V and 6 bases at J; junction bases unmatched: 12. The CDR3 runs 17 residues. CDR3 in DNA: TGCGCCAGCAGCCAGGCCGGGACAGGAGGTTTATCCGGGGAGCTGTTTTTT. Translated: CASSQAGTGGLSGELFF.

This clone was found once. CDR3 protein: CSVKALGGHSYGYTF. The CDR3 nucleotides read TGCAGCGTTAAAGCCCTAGGGGGGCATAGCTATGGCTACACCTTC. This rearrangement joins TRBV29-1 to TRBJ1-2, with D possibly TRBD1 on 6 matching bases. The germline V and J ends were trimmed by 5 bases and 4 bases, with 20 bases remaining between them. Germline-derived CDR1 and CDR2 are SQVTM and ANQGSEA. CDR3 size: 15 residues.

J is TRBJ1-1 and V is TRBV5-4; a possible D gene is TRBD1 (6 bases). This CDR3 has 15 amino acids. Germline V gene sequence: CDR1 SGHNT, CDR2 YYREEE (reference sequence). V shed 3 bases and J shed 0 bases, with 12 bases lying between them. CDR3 sequence: CASSSNRVVNTEAFF. The CDR3 DNA is TGTGCCAGCAGCTCGAACAGGGTCGTGAACACTGAAGCTTTCTTT.

This chain connects TRBV5-1 to TRBJ2-7; TRBD1 might be the D (6 bases). Germline CDR1 and CDR2: SGHRS and YFSETQ. The ends were cut back, 4 bases at V and 1 base at J, with 12 bases in the middle. The length of the CDR3 is 14 residues. CDR3 DNA: TGCGCCAGCAGCCCGGGACATGTGTCCTACGAGCAGTACTTC. Translating it yields CASSPGHVSYEQYF.

The genes are TRBV7-2 and TRBJ2-7; D ambiguous. V was cut by 5 bases and J by 3 bases, with 14 bases left in between. The CDR3 has 14 residues. Germline V lookup: CDR1 SGHTA, CDR2 FQGNSA. In DNA form, the CDR3 reads TGTGCCAGCAGCCTGATCGGCAGAGGCTACGAGCAGTACTTC. Its protein is CASSLIGRGYEQYF.

The V call is TRBV28, the J call TRBJ2-7; D not certain. Germline V gene lookup returns CDR1 MDHEN and CDR2 SYDVKM. Trimming stripped 1 base from V and 4 bases from J, with 11 bases between. The CDR3 covers 14 residues. CDR3 sequence: CASSLSLRGYEQYF. For the CDR3, the DNA is TGTGCCAGCAGTTTATCCCTCCGCGGTTACGAGCAGTACTTC.

The rearrangement uses TRBV4-2 and TRBJ2-4; TRBD2 might be the D (6 bases). Germline V gene data show CDR1 as LGHNA and CDR2 as YNFKEQ. The CDR3 covers 17 residues. Trimming took 0 bases from V and 2 from J, leaving 14 bases between them. CDR3 in DNA: TGTGCCAGCAGCCAAGATCAGGGAGGACGGACCAAAAACATTCAGTACTTC. It translates to CASSQDQGGRTKNIQYF.

This clone was detected only a few times. The V call is TRBV7-2, the J call TRBJ1-2, with D hard to call. This CDR3 is built from 14 residues. Germline loops: CDR1 SGHTA, CDR2 FQGNSA. With 7 bases removed from V and 0 bases from J, the gap between germline ends came to 12 bases. This CDR3 is CASIPAYTNYGYTF. DNA of the CDR3: TGTGCCAGCATCCCAGCGTATACTAACTATGGCTACACCTTC. Filled out from reference TRBV7-2 and TRBJ1-2, the complete variable domain reads GAGVSQSPSNKVTEKGKDVELRCDPISGHTALYWYRQSLGQGLEFLIYFQGNSAPDKSGLPSDRFSAERTGGSVSTLTIQRTQQEDSAVYLCASIPAYTNYGYTFGSGTRLTVV.

The DNA for the CDR3 is TGTGCCAGCAGCCAACGGACTAGCGAGGATTACAATGAGCAGTTCTTC. This codes for CASSQRTSEDYNEQFF. The rearrangement uses TRBV4-2 and TRBJ2-1, with 9 bases fitting TRBD2. Germline values: CDR1 LGHNA, CDR2 YNFKEQ. The CDR3 contains 16 residues. With 2 bases clipped from V and 4 bases from J, the junction kept 6 bases outside the gene matches.

The chain carries TRBV10-3 and TRBJ2-1, with 8 bases lining up with TRBD1. The V gene end was trimmed by 3 bases and the J gene end by 0 bases; junction bases not matched to a gene: 7. This CDR3 contains 17 residues. Looked up from germline, CDR1 is ENHRY and CDR2 is SYGVKD. Written as DNA, the CDR3 is TGTGCCATCAGTGATCCCCGGACAGGGCGCTCCTACAATGAGCAGTTCTTC. Amino acid sequence: CAISDPRTGRSYNEQFF.

CDR3 nucleotides: TGCGCCAGCAGCTTGGTACCAGGGTTGATAACTGAAGCTTTCTTT. Translating gives CASSLVPGLITEAFF. The V call is TRBV5-1, the J call TRBJ1-1; D perhaps matches TRBD1 (5 bases). The CDR3 length is 15 residues. Germline lookup yields CDR1 SGHRS and CDR2 YFSETQ. V was trimmed by 0 bases and J by 5 bases, leaving 14 bases between them.

V usage is TRBV7-2 and J usage is TRBJ2-3; 12 bases align to TRBD2. The CDR3 covers 17 residues. Germline CDR1 and CDR2: SGHTA and FQGNSA. The V and J ends lost 4 bases and 4 bases, in that order; junction bases with no gene match: 9. As DNA, the CDR3 is TGTGCCAGCAGCTATAATCGGGCTAGCGGGGGGGCAGATACGCAGTATTTT. Translated: CASSYNRASGGADTQYF.